The text below deals with one T cell receptor (beta chain). These data belong to a study of T cells in Graves' hyperthyroidism and ophthalmopathy. V dropped 5 bases and J dropped 5 bases, with 15 bases sitting between them. Germline CDR1 is SEHNR and CDR2 is FQNEAQ (reference sequence). The CDR3 runs 15 residues. From RNA transcripts, TCR beta CDR3 regions were amplified. The primer set for the first-round RT-PCR of the TCR CDR3 was HTBI. TCRdb fed the multiplex PCR reads into MiXCR, producing one record per CDR3 protein. The sample contains more than 600,000 distinct CDR3 sequences, approximately 16% of which appear only once.

The specimen was blood. This clonotype was sampled from a man aged 18 to 30 with Graves' hyperthyroidism. This sequence joins TRBV7-9 and TRBJ1-4; unclear D gene. The chain's CDR3 is CASSDPGSYNEKLFF. DNA of the CDR3: TGTGCCAGCAGCGACCCCGGGAGCTACAATGAAAAACTGTTTTTT.